The 31 T cell receptor beta chains in this list originate from one sample, sequenced in a study of cytotoxic CD8 clonotypes in ibrutinib-treated CLL. TCRdb's table, derived via immunoSEQ multiplex PCR, lists solely in-frame clones and lacks some. Of 25,000 to 30,000 clones in the sample, around 85% were seen once. Specimen: PBMCs, collected after 24 months of ibrutinib treatment. Every receptor here comes from a human donor with chronic lymphocytic leukemia.

The chain employs TRBV5-1 and TRBJ2-3; D may match TRBD1 or TRBD2 (5 bases each). The germline V gene encodes CDR1 SGHRS and CDR2 YFSETQ. This CDR3 is built from 13 residues. Trimming removed 3 bases at V and 4 bases at J, with 9 bases between. This CDR3 is CASSYLGPDTQYF. Here the CDR3 DNA reads TGCGCCAGCAGCTACTTGGGACCAGATACGCAGTATTTT.

V usage is TRBV19 and J usage is TRBJ1-3, with 7 nucleotides matching TRBD1. The ends lost 5 bases at V and 0 bases at J; junction bases unmatched: 10. Germline loops: CDR1 LNHDA, CDR2 SQIVND (reference sequence). The CDR3 length is 17 residues. The CDR3 DNA is TGTGCCAGTAGTCGAAAGGGGCAGGGGGACTCTGGAAACACCATATATTTT. Translated: CASSRKGQGDSGNTIYF.

J is TRBJ2-1 and V is TRBV7-3; D call uncertain. CDR1 and CDR2 (germline): SGHTA, FQGTGA. The V and J ends lost 0 bases and 9 bases respectively, with 3 bases between them. The CDR3 length is 11 residues. The CDR3 coding sequence is TGTGCCAGCAGCTTAACGAGTGAGCAGTTCTTC. Amino acids: CASSLTSEQFF.

V is TRBV2 and J is TRBJ1-5, with TRBD1 identical over 8 bases. V shed 7 bases and J 5 bases; nucleotides not matched to a gene: 10. CDR3 length: 15 residues. Germline-derived CDR1 and CDR2 are SNHLY and FYNNEI. The CDR3 sequence: CASNRQGRIYQPQHF. The CDR3 nucleotides are TGTGCCAGCAACAGACAGGGGCGCATTTATCAGCCCCAGCATTTT.

The rearrangement uses TRBV9 and TRBJ2-3; D unclear. This CDR3 has 14 amino acids. V was trimmed by 0 bases and J by 0 bases, leaving 5 bases between them. Germline CDR1 and CDR2: SGDLS and YYNGEE. CDR3 loop: CASSVDSSTDTQYF. The CDR3 bases are TGTGCCAGCAGCGTAGACTCTAGCACAGATACGCAGTATTTT.

The V and J genes are TRBV5-4 and TRBJ1-1; TRBD1 aligns across 8 bases. Per germline, CDR1 SGHNT and CDR2 YYREEE (reference sequence). Germline trimming cut 2 bases from V and 1 base from J; bases unmatched to any gene: 4. This CDR3 comprises 15 residues. The CDR3 region has the DNA TGTGCCAGCAGCTTACCCGGACAGGGGAACACTGAAGCTTTCTTT. This gives the protein CASSLPGQGNTEAFF.

The chain recombines TRBV6-6 with TRBJ2-5; no firm D call. The ends were cut back, 6 bases at V and 5 bases at J, with 13 bases in the middle. Germline loops: CDR1 MNHNY, CDR2 SVGAGI (reference sequence). The length of the CDR3 is 13 residues. CDR3 DNA: TGTGCCAGCAGGGGTCTAGGGTGGGAGACCCAGTACTTC. Protein: CASRGLGWETQYF.

Note on this clone: In the same sample, other DNA sequences code for this CDR3. The chain links TRBV29-1 to TRBJ2-5, with 10 positions matching TRBD2. CDR3 size: 17 residues. The V gene end was trimmed by 5 bases and the J gene end by 5 bases; junction bases not matched to a gene: 17. Germline CDR1 is SQVTM and CDR2 is ANQGSEA. The CDR3 loop is CSVYPVLAGVIGETQYF. The CDR3, as DNA: TGCAGCGTTTATCCCGTCCTAGCGGGGGTAATAGGCGAGACCCAGTACTTC.

This clone was recorded only once. Its ends do not fully match the called genes, so a read error is possible. The chain joins TRBV5-1 to TRBJ1-2; weak D call: TRBD1 (5 bases). This CDR3 has 12 residues. The germline gives CDR1 SGHRS, CDR2 YFSETQ. CDR3 nucleotide sequence: TGTGCCAGCAGCTTCGGTCAGGGCGACTACACCTTC. Amino acids: CASSFGQGDYTF.

The gene calls are TRBV7-9 and TRBJ2-7, with TRBD1 matching 10 bases. Germline loops: CDR1 SEHNR, CDR2 FQNEAQ (reference sequence). Losses at the gene ends were 4 bases for V and 7 bases for J; bases not matched to a gene: 7. The CDR3 spans 14 residues. The CDR3 bases are TGTGCCAGCAGCTCGGGACAGGGGTTAACGGAGCAGTACTTC. Translating it yields CASSSGQGLTEQYF.

The chain has TRBV15 and TRBJ1-4; TRBD1 might be the D (5 bases). Trimming left V 0 bases short and J 7 bases short, with 21 bases between. Looked up from germline, CDR1 is LNHNV and CDR2 is YYDKDF (reference sequence). This CDR3 region has 18 residues. CDR3 nucleotides: TGTGCCACCAGCAGAGATGGCTCTGCCCGGGGGGATCGTGAAAAACTGTTTTTT. Translated, it gives CATSRDGSARGDREKLFF. Full variable domain (missing parts from reference TRBV15 and TRBJ1-4): DAMVIQNPRYQVTQFGKPVTLSCSQTLNHNVMYWYQQKSSQAPKLLFHYYDKDFNNEADTPDNFQSRRPNTSFCFLDIRSPGLGDTAMYLCATSRDGSARGDREKLFFGSGTQLSVL.

The chain links TRBV7-3 to TRBJ1-1; TRBD1 might be the D (5 bases). V was trimmed by 3 bases and J by 6 bases, leaving 11 bases between them. The CDR3 is 13 residues long. In germline, CDR1 is SGHTA, CDR2 FQGTGA. The CDR3 DNA reads as TGTGCCAGCAGCTTTTTTGGGGGGGCTGAAGCTTTCTTT. Amino acids: CASSFFGGAEAFF.

This chain uses TRBV6-5 with TRBJ2-7; D may be TRBD2 (5 bases). CDR3 size: 13 residues. The germline V gene encodes CDR1 MNHEY and CDR2 SVGAGI. V gave up 5 bases and J gave up 12 bases, with 20 bases separating them. As DNA, the CDR3 is TGTGCCAGCAGTGAAGCGGAAAGGACCACCGGGTACTTC. It specifies CASSEAERTTGYF.

This clone showed up just a few times. The rearrangement joins TRBV28 to TRBJ1-1; D remains ambiguous. The CDR3 runs to 14 residues. Germline V gene lookup returns CDR1 MDHEN and CDR2 SYDVKM. Trimming removed 6 bases from V and 1 base from J, with 12 bases in between. The CDR3 region is CASRLSGGNTEAFF. CDR3 bases: TGTGCCAGCAGGCTCAGTGGAGGGAACACTGAAGCTTTCTTT.

This chain joins TRBV7-9 and TRBJ2-7; 9 bases line up with TRBD1. Trimming removed 5 bases from V and 2 bases from J; junction bases left unmatched: 4. Per germline, CDR1 SEHNR and CDR2 FQNEAQ (reference sequence). The CDR3 is 14 residues long. CDR3 amino acids: CASSGGQGTYEQYF. The CDR3 DNA is TGTGCCAGCAGCGGGGGACAGGGCACCTACGAGCAGTACTTC.

The V and J genes are TRBV7-3 and TRBJ2-7; D is undetermined. Germline values: CDR1 SGHTA, CDR2 FQGTGA. Trimming shortened V by 4 bases and J by 4 bases, and 11 bases separated the two germline ends. The CDR3 length is 13 residues. In DNA form, the CDR3 reads TGTGCCAGCAGCTCTGGCGCTAGTTACGAGCAGTACTTC. This encodes CASSSGASYEQYF.

This clone turned up a few times. The chain carries TRBV7-9 and TRBJ2-2, with 8 bases matching TRBD1. This CDR3 is 16 amino acids long. V shed 3 bases and J 6 bases; nucleotides not matched to a gene: 9. Per germline, CDR1 SEHNR and CDR2 FQNEAQ (reference sequence). DNA for the CDR3: TGTGCCAGCAGCTTTCCAGGGGGCGCAGGTCCCGGGGAGCTGTTTTTT. Amino acids: CASSFPGGAGPGELFF.

The chain carries TRBV30 and TRBJ2-5, with D hard to call. In germline, CDR1 is GTSNPN, CDR2 SVGIG (reference sequence). Trimming cost V 0 bases and J 5 bases, with 7 bases left between them. This CDR3 has 12 amino acids. The CDR3 bases are TGTGCCTGGAGTGTAGGTGGGGAGACCCAGTACTTC. Its translation: CAWSVGGETQYF.

The gene calls are TRBV19 and TRBJ2-7; the D gene is possibly TRBD1 (6 bases). Trimming left V 1 base short and J 0 bases short, with 10 bases between. Germline CDR1 reads LNHDA; CDR2 reads SQIVND (reference sequence). This CDR3 spans 15 amino acids. The CDR3 region has the DNA TGTGCCAGTAGTATAGGGGGGCCGAGCTCCTACGAGCAGTACTTC. It is translated as CASSIGGPSSYEQYF.

This clone showed up just once. J is TRBJ2-3 and V is TRBV29-1; possible D gene TRBD1, 5 bases. This CDR3 spans 14 amino acids. Germline CDR1 and CDR2: SQVTM and ANQGSEA. The V end was cut by 4 bases, the J end by 6 bases, with 17 bases between. This CDR3 reads CSVVETVRGDTQYF. CDR3 nucleotide sequence: TGCAGCGTTGTGGAAACCGTTAGGGGTGATACGCAGTATTTT.

The chain has TRBV4-1 and TRBJ1-1, with 9 nucleotides matching TRBD1. The V gene's germline CDR1 is MGHRA and CDR2 YSYEKL. After removal of 1 base from V and 0 bases from J, the junction contained 6 bases not matched to a gene. The CDR3 is 17 residues long. CDR3 coding DNA: TGCGCCAGCAGCCAAGGACGGACAGGGGTGATGAACACTGAAGCTTTCTTT. It yields the protein CASSQGRTGVMNTEAFF.

The gene calls are TRBV7-3 and TRBJ2-3; D possibly uses TRBD1 or TRBD2 (5 bases each). Germline V gives CDR1 SGHTA, CDR2 FQGTGA. Trimming left V 1 base short and J 1 base short, with 6 bases between. The CDR3 is 14 residues long. As DNA, the CDR3 is TGTGCCAGCAGCTTAATGGGGGGCACAGATACGCAGTATTTT. Its translation is CASSLMGGTDTQYF.

The chain joins TRBV19 to TRBJ2-3, with TRBD2 matching over 7 bases. Germline V gives CDR1 LNHDA, CDR2 SQIVND (reference sequence). The CDR3 is 14 amino acids. The ends lost 3 bases at V and 1 base at J; junction bases unmatched: 1. The DNA for the CDR3 is TGTGCCAGTAGTATCGCGGGGGGCACAGATACGCAGTATTTT. Translated: CASSIAGGTDTQYF.

The chain recombines TRBV27 with TRBJ2-7, with 8 nucleotides matching TRBD1. The germline gives CDR1 MNHEY, CDR2 SMNVEV (reference sequence). The CDR3 has 13 residues. Germline trimming cut 6 bases from V and 7 bases from J; bases unmatched to any gene: 8. This chain's CDR3 is CASRSTGGSEQYF. The CDR3 DNA reads as TGTGCCAGCAGAAGCACAGGGGGAAGTGAGCAGTACTTC.

The chain recombines TRBV7-9 with TRBJ1-6; tentative D call: TRBD1 (5 bases). The length of the CDR3 is 15 residues. The germline gives CDR1 SEHNR, CDR2 FQNEAQ (reference sequence). V was cut by 6 bases and J by 10 bases, with 19 bases left in between. The CDR3 here is CASSPVGGLGSPLHF. CDR3 nucleotide sequence: TGTGCCAGCAGTCCTGTCGGGGGGTTGGGCTCACCCCTCCACTTT.

The J gene is TRBJ2-2, the V gene TRBV19; D might be TRBD1 (6 bases). The CDR3 spans 13 residues. The germline CDR1 and CDR2 sequences are LNHDA and SQIVND (reference sequence). V shed 6 bases and J shed 1 base, with 6 bases lying between them. CDR3 sequence (DNA): TGTGCCAGTAGACAGGGGAACACCGGGGAGCTGTTTTTT. Amino acids: CASRQGNTGELFF.

This sequence joins TRBV7-9 and TRBJ1-1; D is perhaps TRBD1 (5 bases). The CDR3 is made up of 14 amino acids. V gave up 0 bases and J gave up 4 bases, with 9 bases separating them. The germline V gene encodes CDR1 SEHNR and CDR2 FQNEAQ (reference sequence). The CDR3 reads CASSLARAGTEAFF. CDR3 DNA sequence: TGTGCCAGCAGCTTAGCCAGGGCGGGCACTGAAGCTTTCTTT.

The chain employs TRBV5-6 and TRBJ2-7; D gene ambiguous. Per the germline V gene, CDR1 is SGHDT and CDR2 is YYEEEE. This CDR3 spans 13 amino acids. The V gene lost 0 bases and the J gene lost 2 bases, with 6 bases spanning the gap. The CDR3 sequence is CASSLGLPYEQYF. The CDR3 DNA reads TGTGCCAGCAGCTTGGGACTTCCCTACGAGCAGTACTTC.

The chain employs TRBV28 and TRBJ2-5, with TRBD2 as a possible D gene (7 bases). Matching the DNA end better, TRBJ2-7 makes the J call doubtful. There are 14 residues in the CDR3. Germline V gene data show CDR1 as MDHEN and CDR2 as SYDVKM. The CDR3 loop is CASNWRGLSYEQYF. CDR3 in DNA: TGTGCCAGCAATTGGCGGGGGCTTTCCTACGAGCAGTACTTC.

As DNA, the CDR3 is TGTGCCAGCAAAGGCGGGGGGTCCTACGAGCAGTACTTC. Encoded protein: CASKGGGSYEQYF. The V and J genes are TRBV7-2 and TRBJ2-7, with 8 nucleotides matching TRBD2. V shed 7 bases, J shed 1 base, and the junction held 3 bases outside the gene matches. Germline loops: CDR1 SGHTA, CDR2 FQGNSA. The CDR3 contains 13 residues.

This chain uses TRBV19 with TRBJ1-3; 8 positions match TRBD1. Germline CDR1 reads LNHDA; CDR2 reads SQIVND (reference sequence). The CDR3 contains 17 residues. Losses at the gene ends were 3 bases for V and 1 base for J; bases not matched to a gene: 8. The CDR3 spells CASSIVGRGQSGNTIYF. The CDR3 coding sequence is TGTGCCAGTAGTATCGTTGGCAGGGGGCAGTCTGGAAACACCATATATTTT.